Listed below are T cell receptor beta chains from one sample, sequenced in a study of cytomegalovirus exposure and HLA in healthy donors. TCRdb's copy holds only in-frame clones and misses some; the assay was immunoSEQ multiplex PCR. The top ten clones hold 4.5% to 5.5% of a sample with about 130,000 clones, just under 80% of them seen once. The material sequenced was PBMCs. The receptors shown here come from a man aged 25-45 years in good health and CMV-seronegative. Both conserved end residues are part of each CDR3. Fields, in order: V gene, D gene, CDR3 length, clone size, J gene, CDR3 DNA, CDR3 protein. A D gene is named only where the DNA matches it firmly. A clone size is listed for some rows: how often the clone was seen (once, few, many), or a class if it is expanded.

>TRBV5-6|TRBD1|14|.|TRBJ1-5
TGTGCCAGCAGCTTGGACAGGGGGCATCAGCCCCAGCATTTT
CASSLDRGHQPQHF
>TRBV18|.|18|once|TRBJ2-4
TGTGCCAGCTCACCAATGCCCAGGGTGAGGACCCACGAACGCATTCAGTACTTC
CASSPMPRVRTHERIQYF
>TRBV5-1|.|13|.|TRBJ2-4
TGCGCCAGCAGCTCGGAGACAGCCGCAATTCAGTACTTC
CASSSETAAIQYF
>TRBV4-3|TRBD2|15|.|TRBJ2-3
TGCGCCAGCAGCCGGACTAGCGGGGGAGCAGATACGCAGTATTTT
CASSRTSGGADTQYF
>TRBV10-3|.|13|few|TRBJ2-7
TGTGCCAGCAGTGAGCCCCAGGTGTACGAGCAGTACTTC
CASSEPQVYEQYF
>TRBV4-1|.|15|.|TRBJ2-7
TGCGCCAGCAGCCAAGAATACCGCGGGTTCTACGAGCAGTACTTC
CASSQEYRGFYEQYF
>TRBV2|TRBD1|16|.|TRBJ1-6
TGTGCCAGCAAACCGGACAGGAGCTCCTATAATTCACCCCTCCACTTT
CASKPDRSSYNSPLHF
>TRBV7-2|.|14|.|TRBJ2-3
TGTGCCAGCAGCTCGGTGGTAGCGGATGATACGCAGTATTTT
CASSSVVADDTQYF
>TRBV28|TRBD1|13|.|TRBJ1-1
TGTGCCAGCAGTTGGACAGGGGGTTATCAAGCTTTCTTT
CASSWTGGYQAFF
>TRBV12-5|.|12|.|TRBJ1-1
TGTGCTAGTGGTGTCCCCGAGACTGAAGCTTTCTTT
CASGVPETEAFF
>TRBV11-1|TRBD1|17|.|TRBJ2-6
TGTGCCAGCAGCCTCCGGGACAGGAGCTCTGGGGCCAACGTCCTGACTTTC
CASSLRDRSSGANVLTF
>TRBV14|.|15|.|TRBJ1-1
TGTGCCAGCAGCCAAGATCGTAGGGGGAACACTGAAGCTTTCTTT
CASSQDRRGNTEAFF
>TRBV4-2|.|14|.|TRBJ2-4
TGTGCCAGCAGCCAAGGGCAGAGGGAAAACATTCAGTACTTC
CASSQGQRENIQYF
>TRBV5-6|TRBD1|14|.|TRBJ1-4
TGTGCCAGCAGCTTGGGGACAGGGCGTGAAAAACTGTTTTTT
CASSLGTGREKLFF
>TRBV18|TRBD2|14|.|TRBJ2-3
TGTGCCAGCTCACAGACTAGCAGCACAGATACGCAGTATTTT
CASSQTSSTDTQYF
>TRBV5-1|TRBD2|15|.|TRBJ2-2
TGCGCCAGCAGGAGACTAGCGGGTAACACCGGGGAGCTGTTTTTT
CASRRLAGNTGELFF
>TRBV29-1|.|13|once|TRBJ2-3
TGCAGCGTTCGACAGCCTTTCACAGATACGCAGTATTTT
CSVRQPFTDTQYF
>TRBV12-1|.|12|once|TRBJ1-1
TGTGCCAGCATCTACAGGGGCCCTGAAGCTTTCTTT
CASIYRGPEAFF
>TRBV21-1|.|18|.|TRBJ2-1
TGTGCCAGCAGCATCGCGGCGGCCCTTTTCAGTAGATACAATGAGCAGTTCTTC
CASSIAAALFSRYNEQFF
>TRBV4-3|TRBD2|17|.|TRBJ2-3
TGCGCCAGCAGCCAGGATAGGACTAGCGGACAAAGAGATACGCAGTATTTT
CASSQDRTSGQRDTQYF